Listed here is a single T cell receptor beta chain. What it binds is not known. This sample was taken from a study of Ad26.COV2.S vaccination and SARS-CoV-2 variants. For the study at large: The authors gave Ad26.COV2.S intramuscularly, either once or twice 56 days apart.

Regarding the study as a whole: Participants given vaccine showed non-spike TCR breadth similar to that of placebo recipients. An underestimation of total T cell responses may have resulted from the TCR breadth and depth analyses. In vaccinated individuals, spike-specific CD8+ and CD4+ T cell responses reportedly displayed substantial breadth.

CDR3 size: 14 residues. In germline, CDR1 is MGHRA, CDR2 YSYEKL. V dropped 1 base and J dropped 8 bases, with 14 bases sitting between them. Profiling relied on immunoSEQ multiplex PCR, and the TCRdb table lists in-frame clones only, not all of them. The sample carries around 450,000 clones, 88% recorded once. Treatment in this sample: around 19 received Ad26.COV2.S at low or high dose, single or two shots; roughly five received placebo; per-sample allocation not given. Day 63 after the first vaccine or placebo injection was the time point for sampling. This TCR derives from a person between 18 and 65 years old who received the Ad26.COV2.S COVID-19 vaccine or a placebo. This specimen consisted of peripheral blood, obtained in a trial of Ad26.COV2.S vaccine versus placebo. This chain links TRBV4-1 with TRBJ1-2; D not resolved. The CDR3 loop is CASSQGVSSIGYTF. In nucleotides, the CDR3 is TGCGCCAGCAGCCAAGGGGTCTCTTCGATCGGCTACACCTTC.